This T cell receptor (beta chain) was documented in a study of T cell repertoires in cytomegalovirus infection. Background on the study: Peptides in the study included HLA-C-restricted and HLA-B-restricted CMV epitopes. It can be stated that public TCR beta signatures indicated CMV infection as well as a matching HLA type.

Remarks on this clonotype: The antigen remains undetermined.

V shed 7 bases and J shed 6 bases, with 10 bases lying between them. The CDR3 is made up of 11 amino acids. Germline V gene sequence: CDR1 MNHEY, CDR2 SMNVEV (reference sequence). Study-level findings and limits: Accumulated public TCR beta family frequency recognized individuals carrying CMV together with the relevant HLA. Dominating the ex vivo response were HLA-C-restricted CMV-specific TCR beta clonotypes.

MiXCR, run by TCRdb on the reads, gives a single entry per CDR3 protein. The sample contains 200,000 to 250,000 distinct CDR3 sequences, roughly two fifths of which appear only once. The chain carries TRBV27 and TRBJ2-7; maybe TRBD1 (6 bases). The TCR was taken from a human donor in good health (CMV status not recorded). Some clones in this sample may be carry-over from other donors' samples. The sample here was CD8+ T cells from cultured PBMCs, taken from culture after CMV antigen stimulation. The CDR3 DNA reads TGTGCCAGCAAGACAGGCCGCGAGCAGTACTTC. Translating it yields CASKTGREQYF.